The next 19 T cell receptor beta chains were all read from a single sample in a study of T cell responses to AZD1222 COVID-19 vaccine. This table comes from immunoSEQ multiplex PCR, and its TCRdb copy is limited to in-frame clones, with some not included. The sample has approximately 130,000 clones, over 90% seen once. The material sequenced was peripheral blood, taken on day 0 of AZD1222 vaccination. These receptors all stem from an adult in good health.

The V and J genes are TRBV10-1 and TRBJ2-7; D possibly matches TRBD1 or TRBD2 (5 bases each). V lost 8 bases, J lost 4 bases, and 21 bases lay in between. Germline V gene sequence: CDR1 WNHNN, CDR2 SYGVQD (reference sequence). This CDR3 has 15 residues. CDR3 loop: CASAPPRVGEYEQYF. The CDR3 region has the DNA TGCGCCAGCGCTCCGCCACGAGTGGGGGAGTACGAGCAGTACTTC.

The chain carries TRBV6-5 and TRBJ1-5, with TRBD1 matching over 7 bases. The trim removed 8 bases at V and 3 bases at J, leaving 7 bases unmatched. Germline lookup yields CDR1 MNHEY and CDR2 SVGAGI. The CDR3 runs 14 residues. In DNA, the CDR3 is TGTGCCAGCGCCAGACAGGGATACAATCAGCCCCAGCATTTT. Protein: CASARQGYNQPQHF.

In nucleotides, the CDR3 is TGTGCCAGTAGTCTTGGGGCCGGTAGCCATGAGCAGTTCTTC. Encoded protein: CASSLGAGSHEQFF. The chain carries TRBV19 and TRBJ2-1, with a weak D call TRBD1 (5 bases). The germline CDR1 and CDR2 sequences are LNHDA and SQIVND (reference sequence). The CDR3 sequence is 14 residues long. With 5 bases removed from V and 8 bases from J, the gap between germline ends came to 16 bases.

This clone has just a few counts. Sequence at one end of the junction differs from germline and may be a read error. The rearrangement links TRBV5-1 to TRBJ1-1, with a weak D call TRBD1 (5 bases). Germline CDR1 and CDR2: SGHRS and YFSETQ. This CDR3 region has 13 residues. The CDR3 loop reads CASTLEGITEAFF. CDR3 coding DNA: TGCGCCAGCACCTTGGAGGGGATCACTGAAGCTTTCTTT.

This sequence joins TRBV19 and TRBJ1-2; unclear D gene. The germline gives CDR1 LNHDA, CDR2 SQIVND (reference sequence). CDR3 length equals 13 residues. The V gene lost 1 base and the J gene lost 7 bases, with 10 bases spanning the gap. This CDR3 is CASSIAGFLGYTF. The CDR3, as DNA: TGTGCCAGTAGTATAGCGGGATTCCTTGGCTACACCTTC. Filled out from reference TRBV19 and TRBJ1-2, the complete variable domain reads DGGITQSPKYLFRKEGQNVTLSCEQNLNHDAMYWYRQDPGQGLRLIYYSQIVNDFQKGDIAEGYSVSREKKESFPLTVTSAQKNPTAFYLCASSIAGFLGYTFGSGTRLTVV.

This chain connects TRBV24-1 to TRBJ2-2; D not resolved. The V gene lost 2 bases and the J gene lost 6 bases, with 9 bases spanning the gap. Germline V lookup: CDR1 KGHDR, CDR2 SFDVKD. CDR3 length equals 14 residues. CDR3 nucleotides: TGTGCCACCAGTGATTCTGAGATCCCCGGGGAGCTGTTTTTT. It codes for CATSDSEIPGELFF.

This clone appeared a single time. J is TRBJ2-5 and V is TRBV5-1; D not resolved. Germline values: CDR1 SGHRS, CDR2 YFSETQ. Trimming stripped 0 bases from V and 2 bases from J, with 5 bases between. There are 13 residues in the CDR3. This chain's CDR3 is CASSLGLQETQYF. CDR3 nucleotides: TGCGCCAGCAGCTTGGGGCTACAAGAGACCCAGTACTTC.

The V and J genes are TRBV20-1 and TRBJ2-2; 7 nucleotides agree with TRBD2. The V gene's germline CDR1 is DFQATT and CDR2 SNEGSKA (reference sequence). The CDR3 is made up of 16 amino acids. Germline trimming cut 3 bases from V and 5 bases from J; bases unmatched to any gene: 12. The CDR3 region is CSASPGLDPRTGELFF. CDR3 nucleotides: TGCAGTGCTAGTCCCGGACTAGACCCGAGGACCGGGGAGCTGTTTTTT.

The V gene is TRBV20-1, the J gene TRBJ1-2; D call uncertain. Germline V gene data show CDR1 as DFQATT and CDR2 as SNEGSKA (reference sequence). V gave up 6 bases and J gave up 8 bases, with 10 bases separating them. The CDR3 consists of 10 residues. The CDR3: CSAPNTGYTF. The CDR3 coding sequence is TGCAGTGCGCCGAATACGGGCTACACCTTC.

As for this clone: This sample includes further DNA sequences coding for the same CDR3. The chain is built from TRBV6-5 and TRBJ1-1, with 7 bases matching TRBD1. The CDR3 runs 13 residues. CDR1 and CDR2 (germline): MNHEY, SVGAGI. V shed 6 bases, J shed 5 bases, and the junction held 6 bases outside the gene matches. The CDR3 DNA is TGTGCCAGCAGCCCCGGCAGGGGGACTGAAGCTTTCTTT. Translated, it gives CASSPGRGTEAFF.

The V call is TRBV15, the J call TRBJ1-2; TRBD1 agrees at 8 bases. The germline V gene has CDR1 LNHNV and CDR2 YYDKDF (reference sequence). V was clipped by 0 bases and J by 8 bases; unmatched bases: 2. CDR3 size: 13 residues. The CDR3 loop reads CATSRDRGRGYTF. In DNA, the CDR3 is TGTGCCACCAGCAGAGACAGGGGGCGCGGCTACACCTTC.

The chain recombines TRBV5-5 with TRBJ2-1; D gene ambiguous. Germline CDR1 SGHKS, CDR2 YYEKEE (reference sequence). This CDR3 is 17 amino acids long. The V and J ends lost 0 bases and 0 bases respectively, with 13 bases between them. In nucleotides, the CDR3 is TGTGCCAGCAGCTTGGAACAGCGATTGAGCTCCTACAATGAGCAGTTCTTC. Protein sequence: CASSLEQRLSSYNEQFF.

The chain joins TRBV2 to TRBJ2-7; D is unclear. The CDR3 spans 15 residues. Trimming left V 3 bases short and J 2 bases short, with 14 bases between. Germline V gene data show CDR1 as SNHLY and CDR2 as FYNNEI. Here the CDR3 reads CASSDWPQTPYEQYF. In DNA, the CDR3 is TGTGCCAGCAGTGATTGGCCCCAAACCCCCTACGAGCAGTACTTC.

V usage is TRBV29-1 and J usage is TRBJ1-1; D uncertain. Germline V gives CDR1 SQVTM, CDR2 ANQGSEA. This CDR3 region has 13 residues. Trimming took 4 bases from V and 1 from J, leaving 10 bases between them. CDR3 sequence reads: CSVGGRENTEAFF. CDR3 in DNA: TGCAGCGTTGGAGGACGGGAGAACACTGAAGCTTTCTTT.

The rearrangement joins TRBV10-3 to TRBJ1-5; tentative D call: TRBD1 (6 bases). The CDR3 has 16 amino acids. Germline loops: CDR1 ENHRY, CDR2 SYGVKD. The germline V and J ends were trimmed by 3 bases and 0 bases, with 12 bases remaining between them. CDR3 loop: CAISDPQGNSNQPQHF. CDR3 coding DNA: TGTGCCATCAGTGACCCGCAGGGGAATAGCAATCAGCCCCAGCATTTT.

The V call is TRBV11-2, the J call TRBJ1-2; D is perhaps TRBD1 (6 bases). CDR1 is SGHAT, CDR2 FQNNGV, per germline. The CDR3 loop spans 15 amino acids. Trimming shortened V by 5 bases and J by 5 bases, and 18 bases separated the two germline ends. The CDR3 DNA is TGTGCCAGCAGCCCCCCAGGTTGGGGGCGGTATGGCTACACCTTC. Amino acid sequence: CASSPPGWGRYGYTF.

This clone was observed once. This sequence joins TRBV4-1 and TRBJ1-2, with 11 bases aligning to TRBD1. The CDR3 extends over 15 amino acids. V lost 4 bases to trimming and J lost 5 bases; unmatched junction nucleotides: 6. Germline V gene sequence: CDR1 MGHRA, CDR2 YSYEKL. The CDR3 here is CASSPAGTGGYGYTF. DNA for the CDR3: TGCGCCAGCAGCCCTGCTGGGACAGGGGGATATGGCTACACCTTC.

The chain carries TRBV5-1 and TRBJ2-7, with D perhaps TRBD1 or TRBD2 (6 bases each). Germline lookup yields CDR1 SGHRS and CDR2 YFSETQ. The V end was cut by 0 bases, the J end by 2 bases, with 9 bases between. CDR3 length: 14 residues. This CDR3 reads CASSLGGAAYEQYF. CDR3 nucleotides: TGCGCCAGCAGCTTGGGGGGGGCTGCCTACGAGCAGTACTTC.

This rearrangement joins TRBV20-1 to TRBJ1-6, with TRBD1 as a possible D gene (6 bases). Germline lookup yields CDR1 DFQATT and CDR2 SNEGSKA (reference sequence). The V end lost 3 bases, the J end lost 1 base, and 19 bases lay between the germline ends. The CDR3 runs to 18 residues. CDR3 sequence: CSASTAPRGSSYNSPLHF. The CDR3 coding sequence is TGCAGTGCTAGTACCGCTCCCAGGGGAAGTTCCTATAATTCACCCCTCCACTTT.